The 30 T cell receptor beta chains below all came from one sample that was sequenced in a study of response to subunit inactivated influenza vaccine. TCRdb re-called the RT-PCR reads through MiXCR, storing one row per CDR3 protein. The repertoire includes some 480,000 distinct CDR3 sequences, roughly 11% of them detected once, and 10% to 15% sits in the top ten. This sample comprised PBMCs from blood, obtained roughly 46 days after vaccination. These receptors all stem from a man in his forties or fifties who received an inactivated influenza vaccine.

This clonotype was counted only a few times. The chain employs TRBV12-3 or TRBV12-4 and TRBJ2-1; the match to TRBD2 covers 11 bases. The CDR3 runs to 17 residues. J gave up 0 bases and V 5 bases, and 6 bases lay outside the gene matches. CDR3 loop: CASSPRTSGFSYNEQFF. The CDR3 DNA reads as TGTGCCAGCAGTCCAAGGACTAGCGGGTTCTCCTACAATGAGCAGTTCTTC.

The rearrangement links TRBV27 to TRBJ2-2, with D possibly matching TRBD1 (5 bases). There are 14 residues in the CDR3. In germline, CDR1 is MNHEY, CDR2 SMNVEV (reference sequence). V was cut by 5 bases and J by 9 bases, with 16 bases left in between. The CDR3: CASSPRTSHRELFF. The CDR3 nucleotides are TGTGCCAGCAGTCCCCGGACATCCCACCGGGAGCTGTTTTTT.

CDR3: CASSQETASPYEQYF. CDR3 nucleotide sequence: TGCGCCAGCAGCCAAGAAACGGCCTCGCCCTACGAGCAGTACTTC. The chain recombines TRBV4-3 with TRBJ2-7; the D is unclear. V lost 0 bases and J 2 bases, leaving 11 bases between the germline ends. This CDR3 region has 15 residues. Germline V gene lookup returns CDR1 LGHNA and CDR2 YSLEER.

This clonotype was found many times. The CDR3 coding sequence is TGTGCCAGCAGCACCCGCTCAGGGAACACTGAAGCTTTCTTT. This translates into CASSTRSGNTEAFF. The chain is built from TRBV4-2 and TRBJ1-1, with D uncertain. The V gene's germline CDR1 is LGHNA and CDR2 YNFKEQ. Trimming left V 5 bases short and J 1 base short, with 11 bases between. The CDR3 loop spans 14 amino acids.

In nucleotides, the CDR3 is TGCGCCAGCAGCTTTGAGGGAGTCCCCTACGAGCAGTACTTC. Translating it yields CASSFEGVPYEQYF. The genes are TRBV5-1 and TRBJ2-7, with D perhaps TRBD2 (5 bases). CDR1 and CDR2 from the germline V gene are SGHRS and YFSETQ. V was trimmed by 2 bases and J by 2 bases, leaving 11 bases between them. The CDR3 loop spans 14 amino acids.

The rearrangement links TRBV10-3 to TRBJ2-3, with D uncertain. The CDR3 is 14 residues long. The germline CDR1 and CDR2 sequences are ENHRY and SYGVKD. Deletions cut 5 bases from V and 7 bases from J, with 16 bases between. The CDR3 DNA follows: TGTGCCATCAGTCCCCAAACGACTCTGCATACGCAGTATTTT. It is translated as CAISPQTTLHTQYF.

V is TRBV7-9 and J is TRBJ2-5; 8 positions agree with TRBD2. The V segment lost 6 bases and the J segment 2 bases; nucleotides outside the gene matches: 2. Looked up from germline, CDR1 is SEHNR and CDR2 is FQNEAQ (reference sequence). CDR3 length equals 13 residues. The CDR3 nucleotides are TGTGCCAGCAGACGGGGGGGTCAAGAGACCCAGTACTTC. It is translated as CASRRGGQETQYF.

This clonotype has at least ten counts. This sequence joins TRBV6-5 and TRBJ2-1, with D possibly TRBD2 on 5 matching bases. There are 13 residues in the CDR3. V lost 0 bases, J lost 10 bases, and 10 bases lay in between. Germline-derived CDR1 and CDR2 are MNHEY and SVGAGI. CDR3 coding DNA: TGTGCCAGCAGTTACTCAAGGCGCGGGGAGCAGTTCTTC. Translating gives CASSYSRRGEQFF.

This clonotype has just a few counts. The V call is TRBV7-8, the J call TRBJ2-5, with 8 bases identical to TRBD1. The CDR3 loop spans 15 amino acids. V shed 4 bases, J shed 5 bases, and the junction held 9 bases outside the gene matches. The germline CDR1 and CDR2 sequences are SGHVS and FQNEAQ. CDR3 coding DNA: TGTGCCAGCAGCTCGTTTTCGACAGGGGTTGAGACCCAGTACTTC. It specifies CASSSFSTGVETQYF.

The chain's CDR3 is CASSLDRGKEQYF. CDR3 nucleotide sequence: TGTGCCAGCAGCCTGGACAGGGGGAAAGAGCAGTACTTC. The chain is built from TRBV3-1 and TRBJ2-7, with TRBD1 matching over 10 bases. The CDR3 is 13 amino acids. V shed 4 bases and J 7 bases; nucleotides not matched to a gene: 4. Looked up from germline, CDR1 is LGHDT and CDR2 is YNNKEL (reference sequence).

This clonotype was found a few times. V gene TRBV20-1 combines with J gene TRBJ2-5, with TRBD2 matching 11 bases. Germline V lookup: CDR1 DFQATT, CDR2 SNEGSKA (reference sequence). Unmatched junction bases numbered 16, after V lost 6 bases and J lost 4 bases. This CDR3 contains 17 residues. The CDR3 DNA reads as TGCAGTGCCTTTTCCGGACTAGCGGGTCCGAGGGGAGAGACCCAGTACTTC. Its translation: CSAFSGLAGPRGETQYF.

There are many counts of this clonotype. The J gene is TRBJ1-3, the V gene TRBV11-2; perhaps TRBD1 as D (5 bases). This CDR3 is 15 amino acids long. CDR1 and CDR2 from the germline V gene are SGHAT and FQNNGV. The V end lost 3 bases, the J end lost 1 base, and 10 bases lay between the germline ends. DNA of the CDR3: TGTGCCAGCAGCTTCTCGGCAGGGTCTGGAAACACCATATATTTT. Translating it yields CASSFSAGSGNTIYF.

This clonotype was seen many times. The gene calls are TRBV5-1 and TRBJ2-1, with 8 bases aligning to TRBD1. CDR3 length equals 14 residues. Germline loops: CDR1 SGHRS, CDR2 YFSETQ. V dropped 5 bases and J dropped 5; count of bases not matched to a gene: 6. Here the CDR3 reads CASRVRGLDNEQFF. Here the CDR3 DNA reads TGCGCCAGCAGGGTCAGGGGGCTAGACAATGAGCAGTTCTTC.

This clonotype was observed a handful of times. The rearrangement links TRBV25-1 to TRBJ2-5; no firm D call. V was pared by 1 base and J by 0 bases, with 6 bases between. Germline CDR1 is MGHDK and CDR2 is SYGVNS. The CDR3 is 14 residues long. The CDR3: CASSESRYQETQYF. The DNA of the CDR3 is TGTGCCAGCAGTGAATCAAGGTACCAAGAGACCCAGTACTTC. Drawing the rest from reference TRBV25-1 and TRBJ2-5, the complete variable domain is EADIYQTPRYLVIGTGKKITLECSQTMGHDKMYWYQQDPGMELHLIHYSYGVNSTEKGDLSSESTVSRIRTEHFPLTLESARPSHTSQYLCASSESRYQETQYFGPGTRLLVL.

V is TRBV9 and J is TRBJ2-3; 10 bases line up with TRBD1. Losses at the gene ends were 4 bases for V and 4 bases for J; bases not matched to a gene: 6. The germline V gene encodes CDR1 SGDLS and CDR2 YYNGEE. The CDR3 consists of 15 residues. The chain's CDR3 is CASSPRQGASDTQYF. The CDR3 DNA is TGTGCCAGCAGCCCTCGACAGGGGGCGTCAGATACGCAGTATTTT.

This clonotype was picked up many times. V usage is TRBV9 and J usage is TRBJ2-7, with 7 positions matching TRBD1. The CDR3 has 14 residues. Germline V gives CDR1 SGDLS, CDR2 YYNGEE. Trimming cost V 4 bases and J 0 bases; bases outside gene matches: 4. The CDR3 spells CASSLGQLSYEQYF. The CDR3 DNA reads as TGTGCCAGCAGCCTGGGACAGCTCTCCTACGAGCAGTACTTC.

Ten or more counts support this clonotype. The chain combines TRBV12-3 or TRBV12-4 with TRBJ2-7; 8 bases map to TRBD1. CDR3 length equals 14 residues. With V trimmed by 6 bases and J by 2 bases, 6 bases remained unmatched. The DNA for the CDR3 is TGTGCCAGCAGACCGGGACAGGTCACCTACGAGCAGTACTTC. It translates to CASRPGQVTYEQYF.

This CDR3 reads CSARGIQFGYTF. The CDR3 DNA is TGCAGTGCTAGGGGGATCCAGTTTGGCTACACCTTC. The chain joins TRBV20-1 to TRBJ1-2; D call uncertain. Germline CDR1 DFQATT, CDR2 SNEGSKA (reference sequence). The CDR3 loop spans 12 amino acids. Trimming left V 3 bases short and J 7 bases short, with 12 bases between.

The gene calls are TRBV6-5 and TRBJ1-1, with 7 bases lining up with TRBD1. Germline trimming cut 4 bases from V and 5 bases from J; bases unmatched to any gene: 7. The CDR3 has 14 amino acids. Germline V gives CDR1 MNHEY, CDR2 SVGAGI. This chain's CDR3 is CASSFDRAGTEAFF. The CDR3 DNA sequence: TGTGCCAGCAGTTTTGACAGGGCTGGGACTGAAGCTTTCTTT.

This clonotype has at least ten counts. The chain combines TRBV7-9 with TRBJ2-1; 12 positions match TRBD2. The CDR3 runs 16 residues. The germline V gene encodes CDR1 SEHNR and CDR2 FQNEAQ (reference sequence). Trimming took 3 bases from V and 5 from J; bases not matched to a gene: 5. The CDR3 spells CASSFPTSGSNNEQFF. As DNA, the CDR3 is TGTGCCAGCAGCTTTCCGACTAGCGGGAGCAACAATGAGCAGTTCTTC.

The chain has TRBV11-2 and TRBJ2-7; 8 nucleotides agree with TRBD1. This CDR3 is 16 amino acids long. Trimming cost V 3 bases and J 4 bases; bases outside gene matches: 11. Germline lookup yields CDR1 SGHAT and CDR2 FQNNGV. The CDR3 reads CASSLGQGARAYEQYF. The DNA for the CDR3 is TGTGCCAGCAGCTTGGGTCAGGGGGCGCGGGCTTACGAGCAGTACTTC.

This clonotype was detected ten times or more. The chain couples TRBV7-2 to TRBJ2-2; TRBD2 matches at 7 bases. Per germline, CDR1 SGHTA and CDR2 FQGNSA. The CDR3 has 14 amino acids. V shed 0 bases, J shed 6 bases, and the junction held 1 base outside the gene matches. This CDR3 is CASSLAAGAGELFF. The CDR3 DNA follows: TGTGCCAGCAGCTTAGCTGCGGGGGCCGGGGAGCTGTTTTTT.

This clonotype was seen a handful of times. The chain joins TRBV29-1 to TRBJ2-1; the D gene is possibly TRBD2 (6 bases). This CDR3 has 12 residues. V lost 4 bases to trimming and J lost 15 bases, with 19 bases between them. Germline loops: CDR1 SQVTM, CDR2 ANQGSEA. As DNA, the CDR3 is TGCAGCGTTGCACTACTAGCTGGGTTTCTGTTCTTC. Protein: CSVALLAGFLFF.

V gene TRBV3-1 combines with J gene TRBJ1-1; D possibly corresponds to TRBD1 (5 bases). V gave up 4 bases and J gave up 1 base, with 10 bases separating them. The CDR3 sequence is 14 residues long. Germline loops: CDR1 LGHDT, CDR2 YNNKEL (reference sequence). CDR3 DNA: TGTGCCAGCAGCCTTTTTGACAGGAACACTGAAGCTTTCTTT. This sequence encodes CASSLFDRNTEAFF.

This clonotype showed up just a few times. The chain uses TRBV3-1 and TRBJ2-7, with 8 nucleotides matching TRBD1. The trim removed 0 bases at V and 3 bases at J, leaving 4 bases unmatched. Germline assignment: CDR1 LGHDT and CDR2 YNNKEL (reference sequence). The CDR3 contains 15 residues. The CDR3 spells CASSQEWTGNYEQYF. DNA for the CDR3: TGTGCCAGCAGCCAAGAATGGACAGGGAACTACGAGCAGTACTTC.

In DNA, the CDR3 is TGTGCCAGCAGCAAAGGGGGGAGGGGCCACGGGGAGCTGTTTTTT. Protein: CASSKGGRGHGELFF. The V call is TRBV21-1, the J call TRBJ2-2; no check of the table's D call, TRBD2, against the DNA was made. TRBV21-1 constitutes a pseudogene. This CDR3 contains 15 residues.

This clonotype was seen a few times. CDR3 in DNA: TGTGCCATCAGGGGACTAGCGGACACCGGGGAGCTGTTTTTT. Its translation: CAIRGLADTGELFF. The rearrangement links TRBV10-3 to TRBJ2-2; the match to TRBD2 covers 11 bases. This CDR3 region has 14 residues. V shed 6 bases and J 3 bases; nucleotides not matched to a gene: 0. Germline V gives CDR1 ENHRY, CDR2 SYGVKD.

This clonotype was detected ten times or more. The chain joins TRBV5-5 to TRBJ2-2; unclear D gene. The CDR3 extends over 13 amino acids. Trimming pared 0 bases from V and 7 bases from J, leaving 7 bases between. CDR1 is SGHKS, CDR2 YYEKEE, per germline (reference sequence). The CDR3 region is CASSLAPNGELFF. The CDR3 DNA reads TGTGCCAGCAGCTTGGCTCCCAACGGGGAGCTGTTTTTT.

The rearrangement joins TRBV6-2 or TRBV6-3 to TRBJ1-2; 9 bases line up with TRBD1. This CDR3 contains 15 residues. V shed 5 bases and J 7 bases; nucleotides not matched to a gene: 11. The germline V gene encodes CDR1 MNHEY and CDR2 SVGEGT. The CDR3, as DNA: TGTGCCAGCAGTCTACGGGACAGGGCCGTCTCTGGCTACACCTTC. The encoded protein is CASSLRDRAVSGYTF.

This clonotype was observed a handful of times. A much larger clone differs by one base, so this may be a read error. This rearrangement joins TRBV12-3 or TRBV12-4 to TRBJ1-2; D is possibly TRBD1 (5 bases). V dropped 1 base and J dropped 2 bases, with 5 bases sitting between them. There are 13 residues in the CDR3. The CDR3 protein is CASSLGDNYGYTF. Written as DNA, the CDR3 is TGTGCCAGCAGTTTAGGGGACAACTATGGCTACACCTTC.